This entry lists 25 T cell receptor beta chains sequenced from one sample in a study of blood T cells in healthy people across ages. A sample-barcoded 5' primer and a J-beta primer mix were used in a second PCR of roughly 7 to 11 cycles. TCRdb processed the 5' RACE reads anew with MiXCR; each CDR3 protein has one entry. The sample records about 1.6 million distinct CDR3 sequences, roughly 32% being singletons. The sequencing input was blood. All receptors derive from a woman aged 25 to 39 in good health.

This clonotype was seen a handful of times. The CDR3 DNA is TGCAGTGCTAGAGCCTTACATAGCGGGGGAGGTGATACGCAGTATTTT. Residues: CSARALHSGGGDTQYF. The J gene is TRBJ2-3, the V gene TRBV20-1; TRBD2 aligns across 9 bases. The germline CDR1 and CDR2 sequences are DFQATT and SNEGSKA (reference sequence). V trimming: 1 base; J trimming: 6 bases; junction bases outside the gene matches: 11. This CDR3 comprises 16 residues.

A remark on this clonotype: A much larger clone is a single base away; this may be a read error. The V call is TRBV2, the J call TRBJ2-7, with TRBD1 matching 7 bases. Looked up from germline, CDR1 is SNHLY and CDR2 is FYNNEI. V dropped 8 bases and J dropped 2; count of bases not matched to a gene: 6. CDR3 length: 13 amino acids. CDR3: CASARQGPYEQYF. DNA of the CDR3: TGTGCCAGCGCTCGACAGGGCCCCTACGAGCAGTACTTC.

This sequence joins TRBV5-1 and TRBJ2-1; possible D gene TRBD2, 5 bases. Trimming removed 4 bases from V and 9 bases from J, with 11 bases in between. The CDR3 runs to 12 residues. Germline CDR1 is SGHRS and CDR2 is YFSETQ. CDR3 sequence: CASSDLEGEQFF. The CDR3, as DNA: TGCGCCAGCAGCGATTTAGAGGGTGAGCAGTTCTTC.

For this clonotype: An end of the junction differs from the germline gene, which may be a read error. The V gene is TRBV6-5, the J gene TRBJ2-1, with D possibly TRBD2 on 5 matching bases. CDR3 length: 16 residues. The germline V gene encodes CDR1 MNHEY and CDR2 SVGAGI. The DNA of the CDR3 is TGTGCCTGCAGTTACTCGACAAGCGGTGCCTACAATGAGCAGTTCTTC. Its protein product is CACSYSTSGAYNEQFF.

This clonotype has more than one count but fewer than ten. The genes are TRBV25-1 and TRBJ1-6; D remains ambiguous. From germline, CDR1 is MGHDK and CDR2 SYGVNS. Trimming shortened V by 5 bases and J by 0 bases, and 8 bases separated the two germline ends. The CDR3 extends over 15 amino acids. In DNA form, the CDR3 reads TGTGCCAGCAGTCGGGCCAGCTCCTATAATTCACCCCTCCACTTT. Translated: CASSRASSYNSPLHF.

The CDR3 here is CSAGGGAETQYF. The CDR3 DNA reads TGCAGTGCAGGTGGGGGGGCGGAGACCCAGTACTTC. The chain couples TRBV20-1 to TRBJ2-5, with D tentatively TRBD2 (7 bases). The CDR3 has 12 amino acids. Trimming stripped 6 bases from V and 5 bases from J, with 13 bases between. In germline, CDR1 is DFQATT, CDR2 SNEGSKA (reference sequence).

The rearrangement uses TRBV20-1 and TRBJ1-1, with D tentatively TRBD1 (5 bases). V was shortened by 2 bases and J by 1 base, with 8 bases between the two germline ends. The CDR3 runs to 13 residues. Germline lookup yields CDR1 DFQATT and CDR2 SNEGSKA (reference sequence). CDR3 coding DNA: TGCAGTGCTAGACCTCAGGGGAACACTGAAGCTTTCTTT. It encodes CSARPQGNTEAFF.

This clonotype was seen more than once but under ten times. V is TRBV25-1 and J is TRBJ2-7; TRBD2 might be the D (6 bases). Germline CDR1 and CDR2: MGHDK and SYGVNS. CDR3 length equals 15 residues. V was shortened by 6 bases and J by 0 bases, with 15 bases between the two germline ends. CDR3 in amino acids: CASSFGGASSYEQYF. DNA of the CDR3: TGTGCCAGCAGCTTCGGAGGGGCCAGCTCCTACGAGCAGTACTTC.

Many counts were recorded for this clonotype. J is TRBJ2-5 and V is TRBV20-1, with 11 positions matching TRBD2. The germline CDR1 and CDR2 sequences are DFQATT and SNEGSKA (reference sequence). This CDR3 has 14 amino acids. Germline trimming cut 4 bases from V and 2 bases from J; bases unmatched to any gene: 3. The CDR3 region has the DNA TGCAGTGCTAAGACTAGCGGGACGCAAGAGACCCAGTACTTC. It is translated as CSAKTSGTQETQYF.

The chain couples TRBV20-1 to TRBJ2-5, with a tentative D call TRBD1 (6 bases). V was trimmed by 3 bases and J by 3 bases, leaving 17 bases between them. From germline, CDR1 is DFQATT and CDR2 SNEGSKA (reference sequence). CDR3 length: 15 residues. The CDR3 nucleotides read TGCAGTGCTAGTCCCAGCGGCAGGGGAAAAGAGACCCAGTACTTC. Translation: CSASPSGRGKETQYF.

The CDR3 nucleotides read TGTGCCAGCAGCCAAGCCCGGGGACGGAGGACTGACAATGAGCAGTTCTTC. It translates to CASSQARGRRTDNEQFF. The chain combines TRBV9 with TRBJ2-1, with D perhaps matching TRBD1 or TRBD2 (5 bases each). CDR3 length equals 17 residues. Trimming removed 4 bases at V and 5 bases at J, with 22 bases between. Germline V gene sequence: CDR1 SGDLS, CDR2 YYNGEE.

The chain links TRBV2 to TRBJ2-1, with TRBD2 as a possible D gene (5 bases). The length of the CDR3 is 12 residues. The germline CDR1 and CDR2 sequences are SNHLY and FYNNEI. V was pared by 6 bases and J by 10 bases, with 13 bases between. CDR3: CASRRTASEQFF. The CDR3 coding sequence is TGTGCCAGCAGGAGAACAGCTAGCGAGCAGTTCTTC.

The V and J genes are TRBV15 and TRBJ2-3, with 8 bases identical to TRBD2. This CDR3 comprises 14 residues. Trimming took 11 bases from V and 0 from J; bases not matched to a gene: 7. Germline CDR1 reads LNHNV; CDR2 reads YYDKDF (reference sequence). The CDR3 here is CAARGGLSTDTQYF. The CDR3 DNA reads TGTGCCGCTCGGGGGGGCCTTAGCACAGATACGCAGTATTTT.

The chain is built from TRBV20-1 and TRBJ2-3; D uncertain. The germline CDR1 and CDR2 sequences are DFQATT and SNEGSKA (reference sequence). The CDR3 spans 14 residues. V was cut by 5 bases and J by 2 bases, with 14 bases left in between. The DNA of the CDR3 is TGCAGTGCTGGTCAAGGCGGAGACACAGATACGCAGTATTTT. Protein: CSAGQGGDTDTQYF.

This chain uses TRBV7-8 with TRBJ1-2, with D possibly being TRBD1 (6 bases). The germline V gene has CDR1 SGHVS and CDR2 FQNEAQ. The V and J ends lost 3 bases and 2 bases respectively, with 13 bases between them. This CDR3 comprises 15 residues. CDR3 coding DNA: TGTGCCAGCAGCTTGCTCTGGACAGAGAACTATGGCTACACCTTC. This translates into CASSLLWTENYGYTF.

The rearrangement joins TRBV2 to TRBJ2-1, with 12 bases aligning to TRBD1. Germline CDR1 reads SNHLY; CDR2 reads FYNNEI. The CDR3 has 15 residues. Trimming removed 6 bases from V and 7 bases from J; junction bases left unmatched: 7. The CDR3 loop is CASSAGQGAWNEQFF. CDR3 DNA sequence: TGTGCCAGCAGCGCGGGACAGGGGGCATGGAATGAGCAGTTCTTC.

Written as DNA, the CDR3 is TGTGCCAGCAGTTCTCCCGGTGGTCTGGGTAAAAACATTCAGTACTTC. The encoded protein is CASSSPGGLGKNIQYF. The V gene is TRBV27, the J gene TRBJ2-4; D uncertain. Trimming took 4 bases from V and 4 from J, leaving 17 bases between them. The CDR3 extends over 16 amino acids. Germline-derived CDR1 and CDR2 are MNHEY and SMNVEV (reference sequence).

V usage is TRBV3-1 and J usage is TRBJ2-5; D assignment may be TRBD1 or TRBD2 (6 bases each). The J call may be wrong; the DNA end is better matched by TRBJ2-7. There are 19 residues in the CDR3. The germline V gene encodes CDR1 LGHDT and CDR2 YNNKEL (reference sequence). In nucleotides, the CDR3 is TGTGCCAGCAGCCAAGATCGGGGGCAGGGGATAGTCGGGTCCTACGAGCAGTACTTC. Translation: CASSQDRGQGIVGSYEQYF.

In regard to this clonotype: Germline and junction disagree at one end, which may indicate a read error. The V call is TRBV11-1, the J call TRBJ2-1; 9 positions agree with TRBD1. This CDR3 is 15 amino acids long. In germline, CDR1 is SGHAT, CDR2 FQDESV (reference sequence). The CDR3 coding sequence is TGTGCCAGCAGCTTAGCCTCACAGGGGGCGTATGAGCAGTGCTTC. Protein: CASSLASQGAYEQCF. Based on the CDR3 plus reference TRBV11-1 and TRBJ2-1, the full variable domain is EAEVAQSPRYKITEKSQAVAFWCDPISGHATLYWYRQILGQGPELLVQFQDESVVDDSQLPKDRFSAERLKGVDSTLKIQPAELGDSAMYLCASSLASQGAYEQCFGPGTRLTVL.

This clonotype showed up just a few times. The chain recombines TRBV29-1 with TRBJ2-7, with D tentatively TRBD1 or TRBD2 (6 bases each). Germline assignment: CDR1 SQVTM and CDR2 ANQGSEA. CDR3 length: 13 residues. The ends were cut back, 4 bases at V and 2 bases at J, with 12 bases in the middle. CDR3 DNA sequence: TGCAGCGTTGGATGGAGGGGGGCCTACGAGCAGTACTTC. Its translation: CSVGWRGAYEQYF.

This chain uses TRBV7-6 with TRBJ2-5, with D possibly TRBD2 on 6 matching bases. V gave up 2 bases and J gave up 2 bases, with 12 bases separating them. Looked up from germline, CDR1 is SGHVS and CDR2 is FNYEAQ. The CDR3 has 15 amino acids. The CDR3 loop reads CASSLLGGAQETQYF. The CDR3 DNA reads TGTGCCAGCAGCTTATTGGGCGGGGCGCAAGAGACCCAGTACTTC.

At least ten counts were recorded for this clonotype. V and J are TRBV5-6 and TRBJ2-1; unclear D gene. V lost 2 bases and J lost 3, with 12 bases in between. This CDR3 has 15 residues. Germline V lookup: CDR1 SGHDT, CDR2 YYEEEE. In DNA form, the CDR3 reads TGTGCCAGCAGCTTTGGGGTTCAAGGCTACAATGAGCAGTTCTTC. This sequence encodes CASSFGVQGYNEQFF.

The rearrangement uses TRBV3-1 and TRBJ1-4, with D unclear. This CDR3 contains 16 residues. Trimming stripped 0 bases from V and 4 bases from J, with 12 bases between. Germline lookup yields CDR1 LGHDT and CDR2 YNNKEL (reference sequence). The CDR3, as DNA: TGTGCCAGCAGCCAAGATCGCCGGACGGGTAATGAAAAACTGTTTTTT. This gives the protein CASSQDRRTGNEKLFF.

This clonotype was observed at least ten times. In nucleotides, the CDR3 is TGTGCCAGCAGGGGACAGGCCCCTTACGAGCAGTACTTC. It codes for CASRGQAPYEQYF. V gene TRBV27 combines with J gene TRBJ2-7; 8 bases fit TRBD1. The CDR3 contains 13 residues. Unmatched junction bases numbered 5, after V lost 6 bases and J lost 4 bases. The germline CDR1 and CDR2 sequences are MNHEY and SMNVEV (reference sequence).

The table lists this clonotype with many counts. The chain recombines TRBV20-1 with TRBJ2-3; D not certain. This CDR3 region has 12 residues. Germline CDR1 is DFQATT and CDR2 is SNEGSKA (reference sequence). The V gene lost 2 bases and the J gene lost 3 bases, with 6 bases spanning the gap. CDR3 DNA sequence: TGCAGTGCTAGATCACGAACAGATACGCAGTATTTT. The encoded protein is CSARSRTDTQYF.